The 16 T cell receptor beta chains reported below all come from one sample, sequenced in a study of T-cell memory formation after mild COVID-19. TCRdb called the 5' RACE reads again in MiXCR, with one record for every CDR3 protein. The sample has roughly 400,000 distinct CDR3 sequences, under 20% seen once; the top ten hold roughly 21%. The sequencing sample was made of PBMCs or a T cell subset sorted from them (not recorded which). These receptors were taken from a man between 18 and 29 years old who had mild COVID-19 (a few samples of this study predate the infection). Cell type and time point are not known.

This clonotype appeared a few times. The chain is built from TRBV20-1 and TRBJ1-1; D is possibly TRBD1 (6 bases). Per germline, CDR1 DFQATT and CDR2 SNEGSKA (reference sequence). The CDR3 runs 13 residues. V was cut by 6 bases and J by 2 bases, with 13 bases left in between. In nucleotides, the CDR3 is TGCAGTGCGTTTATACAGGGAAACACTGAAGCTTTCTTT. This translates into CSAFIQGNTEAFF.

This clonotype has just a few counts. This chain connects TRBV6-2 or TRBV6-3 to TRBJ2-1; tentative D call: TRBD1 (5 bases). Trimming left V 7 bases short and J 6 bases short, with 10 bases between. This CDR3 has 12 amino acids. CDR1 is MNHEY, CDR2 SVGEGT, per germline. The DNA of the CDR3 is TGTGCCAGCAATGACAGAATCAATGAGCAGTTCTTC. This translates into CASNDRINEQFF.

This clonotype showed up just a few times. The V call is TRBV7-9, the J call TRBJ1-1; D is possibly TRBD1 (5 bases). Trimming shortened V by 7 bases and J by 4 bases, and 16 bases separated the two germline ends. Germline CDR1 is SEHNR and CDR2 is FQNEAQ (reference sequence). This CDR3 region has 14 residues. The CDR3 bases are TGTGCCAGCACCACGGGGCAGGGCTTCACTGAAGCTTTCTTT. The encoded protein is CASTTGQGFTEAFF.

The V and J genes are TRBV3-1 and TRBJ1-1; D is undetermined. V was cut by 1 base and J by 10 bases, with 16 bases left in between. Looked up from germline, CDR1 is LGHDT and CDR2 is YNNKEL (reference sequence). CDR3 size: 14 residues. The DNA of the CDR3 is TGTGCCAGCAGCCAAGCGGGAGCTAGGATGGGAGCTTTCTTT. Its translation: CASSQAGARMGAFF.

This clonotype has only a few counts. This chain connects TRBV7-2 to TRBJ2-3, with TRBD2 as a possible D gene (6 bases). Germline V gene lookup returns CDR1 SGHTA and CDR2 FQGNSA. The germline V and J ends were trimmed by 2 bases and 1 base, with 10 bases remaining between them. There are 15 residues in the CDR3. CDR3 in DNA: TGTGCCAGCAGCTTAATAGCGGTAGGCACAGATACGCAGTATTTT. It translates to CASSLIAVGTDTQYF.

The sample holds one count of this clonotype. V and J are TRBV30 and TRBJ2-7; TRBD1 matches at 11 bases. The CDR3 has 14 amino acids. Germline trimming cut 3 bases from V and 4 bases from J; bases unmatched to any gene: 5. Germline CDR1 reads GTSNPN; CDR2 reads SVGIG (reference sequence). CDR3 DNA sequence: TGTGCCTGGAGCACTGGACAGGGGGCATACGAGCAGTACTTC. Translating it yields CAWSTGQGAYEQYF.

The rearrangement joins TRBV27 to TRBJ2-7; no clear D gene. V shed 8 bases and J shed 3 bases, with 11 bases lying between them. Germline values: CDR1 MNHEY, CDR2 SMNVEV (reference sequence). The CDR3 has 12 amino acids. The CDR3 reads CASLGPNYEQYV. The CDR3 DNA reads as TGTGCCAGCCTGGGTCCCAACTACGAGCAGTACGTC.

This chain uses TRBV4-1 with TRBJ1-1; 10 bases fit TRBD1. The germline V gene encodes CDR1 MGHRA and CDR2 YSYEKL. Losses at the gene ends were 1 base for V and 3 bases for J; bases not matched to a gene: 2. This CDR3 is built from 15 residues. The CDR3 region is CASSQGQGAHTEAFF. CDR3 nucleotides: TGCGCCAGCAGCCAAGGACAGGGGGCCCACACTGAAGCTTTCTTT.

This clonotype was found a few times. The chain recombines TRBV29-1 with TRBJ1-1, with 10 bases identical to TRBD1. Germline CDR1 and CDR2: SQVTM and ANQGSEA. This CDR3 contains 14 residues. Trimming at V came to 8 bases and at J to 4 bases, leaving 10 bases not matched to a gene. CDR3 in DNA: TGCAGCATCCGGGACAGGGGTGACGGCACTGAAGCTTTCTTT. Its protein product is CSIRDRGDGTEAFF. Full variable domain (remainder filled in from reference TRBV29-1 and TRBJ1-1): SAVISQKPSRDICQRGTSLTIQCQVDSQVTMMFWYRQQPGQSLTLIATANQGSEATYESGFVIDKFPISRPNLTFSTLTVSNMSPEDSSIYLCSIRDRGDGTEAFFGQGTRLTVV.

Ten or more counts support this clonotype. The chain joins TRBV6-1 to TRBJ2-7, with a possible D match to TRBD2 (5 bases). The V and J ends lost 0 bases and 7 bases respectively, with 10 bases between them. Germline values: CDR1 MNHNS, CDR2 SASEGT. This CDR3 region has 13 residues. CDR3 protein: CASSEARPGEQYV. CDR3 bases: TGTGCCAGCAGTGAAGCCCGACCGGGGGAGCAGTACGTC.

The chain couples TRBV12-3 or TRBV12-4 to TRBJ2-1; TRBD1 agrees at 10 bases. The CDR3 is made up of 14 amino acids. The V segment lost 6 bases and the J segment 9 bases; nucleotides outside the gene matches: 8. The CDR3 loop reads CASRPPGQGPEQFF. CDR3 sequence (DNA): TGTGCCAGCAGACCTCCGGGACAGGGGCCTGAGCAGTTCTTC.

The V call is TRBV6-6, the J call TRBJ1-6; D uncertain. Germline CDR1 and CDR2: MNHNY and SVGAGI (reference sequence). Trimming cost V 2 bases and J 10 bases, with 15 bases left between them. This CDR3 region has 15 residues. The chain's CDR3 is CASSYGVEFASPLHF. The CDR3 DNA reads TGTGCCAGCAGTTACGGGGTAGAGTTTGCGTCACCCCTCCACTTT.

This CDR3 is CASSPSGGASYNEQFF. The CDR3 nucleotides read TGTGCCAGCTCACCTTCAGGCGGCGCCTCCTACAATGAGCAGTTCTTC. This chain links TRBV18 with TRBJ2-1; no clear D. Germline V gene lookup returns CDR1 KGHSH and CDR2 LQKENI. Trimming removed 3 bases from V and 0 bases from J, with 12 bases in between. CDR3 length: 16 residues.

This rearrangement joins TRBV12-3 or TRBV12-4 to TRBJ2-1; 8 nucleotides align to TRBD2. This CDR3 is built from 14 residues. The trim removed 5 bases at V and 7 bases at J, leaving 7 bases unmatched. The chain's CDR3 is CASSRAGGENEQFF. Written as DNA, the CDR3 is TGTGCCAGCAGTCGGGCGGGGGGTGAGAATGAGCAGTTCTTC.

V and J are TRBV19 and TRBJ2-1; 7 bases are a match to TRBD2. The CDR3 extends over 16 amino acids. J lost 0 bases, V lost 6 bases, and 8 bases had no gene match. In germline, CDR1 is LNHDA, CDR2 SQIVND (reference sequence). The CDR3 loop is CASRMGRGGSYNEQFF. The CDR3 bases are TGTGCCAGTAGGATGGGGAGGGGTGGCTCCTACAATGAGCAGTTCTTC.

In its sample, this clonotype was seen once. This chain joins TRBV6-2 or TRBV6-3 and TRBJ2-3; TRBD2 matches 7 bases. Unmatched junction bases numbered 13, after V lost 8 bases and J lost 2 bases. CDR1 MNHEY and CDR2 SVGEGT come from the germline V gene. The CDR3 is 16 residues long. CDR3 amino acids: CASPPRRRGYTDTQYF. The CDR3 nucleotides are TGTGCCAGCCCTCCGAGAAGGCGGGGGTACACAGATACGCAGTATTTT.